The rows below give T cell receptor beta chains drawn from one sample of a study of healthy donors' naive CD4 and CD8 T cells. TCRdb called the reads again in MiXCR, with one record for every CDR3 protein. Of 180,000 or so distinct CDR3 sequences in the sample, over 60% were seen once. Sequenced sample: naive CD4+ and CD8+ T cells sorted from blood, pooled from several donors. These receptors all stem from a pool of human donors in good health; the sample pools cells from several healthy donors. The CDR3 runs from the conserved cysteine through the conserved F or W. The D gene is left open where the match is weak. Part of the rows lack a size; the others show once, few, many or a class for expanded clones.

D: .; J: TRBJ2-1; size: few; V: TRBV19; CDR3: CASSISSSYNEQFF; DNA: TGTGCCAGTAGTATTTCTAGCTCCTACAATGAGCAGTTCTTC
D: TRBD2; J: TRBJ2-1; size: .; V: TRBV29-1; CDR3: CGVDAVSGSPYNEQFF; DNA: TGCGGCGTTGACGCGGTTAGCGGGAGCCCGTACAATGAGCAGTTCTTC
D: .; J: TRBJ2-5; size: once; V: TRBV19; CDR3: CASSIVHYETQYF; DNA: TGTGCCAGTAGTATAGTTCACTATGAGACCCAGTACTTC
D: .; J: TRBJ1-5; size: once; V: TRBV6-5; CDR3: CASSPLWGSNQPQHF; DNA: TGTGCCAGCAGCCCCCTGTGGGGAAGCAATCAGCCCCAGCATTTT
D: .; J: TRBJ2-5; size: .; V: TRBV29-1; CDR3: CSVEAPEYF; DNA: TGCAGCGTTGAAGCCCCCGAGTACTTC
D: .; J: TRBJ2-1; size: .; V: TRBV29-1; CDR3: CSVAPIWAGSEQFF; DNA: TGCAGCGTTGCTCCAATCTGGGCCGGGAGTGAGCAGTTCTTC
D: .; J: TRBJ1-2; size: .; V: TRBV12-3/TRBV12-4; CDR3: CASAWSSYGYTF; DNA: TGTGCCAGCGCCTGGTCGAGCTATGGCTACACCTTC
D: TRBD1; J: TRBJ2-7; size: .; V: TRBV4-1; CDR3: CASSQKTRGQGAYEQYF; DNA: TGCGCCAGCAGCCAAAAGACGCGGGGACAGGGGGCTTACGAGCAGTACTTC
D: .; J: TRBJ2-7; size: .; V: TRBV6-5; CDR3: CASSSGTGSSYEQYF; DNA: TGTGCCAGCAGTTCCGGGACGGGAAGCTCCTACGAGCAGTACTTC
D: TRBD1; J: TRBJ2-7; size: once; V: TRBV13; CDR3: CASSLLTGMEQYF; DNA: TGTGCCAGCAGCCTACTGACAGGGATGGAGCAGTACTTC
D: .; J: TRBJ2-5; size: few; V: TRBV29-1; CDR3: CSVDTYGETQYF; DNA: TGCAGCGTCGACACCTACGGGGAGACCCAGTACTTC
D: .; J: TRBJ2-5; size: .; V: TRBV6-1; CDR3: CASTPTGQPSMTQYF; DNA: TGTGCCAGCACCCCGACCGGACAACCTAGTATGACCCAGTACTTC
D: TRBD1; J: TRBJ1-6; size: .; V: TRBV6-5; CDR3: CASSTGQGGGSPLHF; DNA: TGTGCCAGCAGTACCGGACAGGGAGGAGGCTCACCCCTCCACTTT
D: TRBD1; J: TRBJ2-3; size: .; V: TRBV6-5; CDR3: CASSYDRGNTQYF; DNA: TGTGCCAGCAGTTACGACAGGGGGAATACGCAGTATTTT
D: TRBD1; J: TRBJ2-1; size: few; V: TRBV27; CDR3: CASSHTEPGQPYNEQFF; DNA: TGTGCCAGCAGCCATACTGAACCGGGACAGCCCTACAATGAGCAGTTCTTC
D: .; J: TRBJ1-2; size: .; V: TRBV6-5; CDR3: CASSYSQGPSGYTF; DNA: TGTGCCAGCAGTTACTCCCAGGGTCCGAGTGGCTACACCTTC
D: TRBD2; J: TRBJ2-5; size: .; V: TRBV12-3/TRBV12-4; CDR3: CASSLLAGQETQYF; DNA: TGTGCCAGCAGTTTACTAGCGGGGCAAGAGACCCAGTACTTC
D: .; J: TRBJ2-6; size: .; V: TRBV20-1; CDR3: CSARSGANVLTF; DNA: TGCAGTGCTAGGTCTGGGGCCAACGTCCTGACTTTC
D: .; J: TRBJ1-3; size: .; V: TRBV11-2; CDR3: CASRSTGSSGNTIYF; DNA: TGTGCCAGCAGGTCTACAGGGAGCTCTGGAAACACCATATATTTT
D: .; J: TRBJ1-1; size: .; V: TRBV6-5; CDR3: CASSYLQNTEAFF; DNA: TGTGCCAGCAGTTACCTCCAGAACACTGAAGCTTTCTTT
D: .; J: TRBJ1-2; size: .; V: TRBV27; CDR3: CASSYGVLGGYTF; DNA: TGTGCCAGCTCCTACGGGGTTTTAGGTGGCTACACCTTC
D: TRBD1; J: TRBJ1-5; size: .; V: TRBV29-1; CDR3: CSVETGEGQPQHF; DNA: TGCAGCGTGGAAACAGGGGAGGGGCAGCCCCAGCATTTT
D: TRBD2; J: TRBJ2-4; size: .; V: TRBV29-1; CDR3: CSVGLAGGLAKNIQYF; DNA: TGCAGCGTTGGACTAGCGGGAGGTCTAGCCAAAAACATTCAGTACTTC
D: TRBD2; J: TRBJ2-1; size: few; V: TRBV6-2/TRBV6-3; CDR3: CASSYRAGTRVGNEQFF; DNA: TGTGCCAGCAGTTATCGTGCCGGGACTAGGGTAGGGAATGAGCAGTTCTTC
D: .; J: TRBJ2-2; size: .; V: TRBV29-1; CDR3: CSVEGLVGTGELFF; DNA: TGCAGCGTTGAAGGTCTAGTGGGCACCGGGGAGCTGTTTTTT
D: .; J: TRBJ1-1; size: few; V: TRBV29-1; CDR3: CSVDVQMGGTEAFF; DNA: TGCAGCGTCGACGTCCAGATGGGGGGCACTGAAGCTTTCTTT
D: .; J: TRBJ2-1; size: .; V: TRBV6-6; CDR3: CASSGLIPDYNEQFF; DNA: TGTGCCAGCAGTGGACTAATACCAGACTACAATGAGCAGTTCTTC
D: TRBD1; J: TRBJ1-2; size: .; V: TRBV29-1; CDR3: CSVEETQGAYYGYTF; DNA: TGCAGCGTTGAGGAAACACAGGGGGCTTACTATGGCTACACCTTC
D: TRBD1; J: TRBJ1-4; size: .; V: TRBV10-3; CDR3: CAIGAGTGSFPGEKLFF; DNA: TGTGCCATCGGGGCCGGGACAGGATCCTTTCCGGGGGAAAAACTGTTTTTT
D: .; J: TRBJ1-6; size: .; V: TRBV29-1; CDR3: CSVDSLGTLHF; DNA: TGCAGCGTTGATTCCCTAGGCACCCTCCACTTT
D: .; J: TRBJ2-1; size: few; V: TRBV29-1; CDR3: CSARKDGILPGNEQFF; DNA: TGCAGCGCTCGAAAAGACGGGATCCTTCCCGGCAATGAGCAGTTCTTC
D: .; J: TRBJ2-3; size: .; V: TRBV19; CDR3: CASSPVPRIDTQYF; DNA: TGTGCCAGTAGTCCTGTTCCTAGGATAGATACGCAGTATTTT
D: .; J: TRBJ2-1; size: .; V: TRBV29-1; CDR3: CSAPEGYEQFF; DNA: TGCAGCGCCCCCGAGGGGTATGAGCAGTTCTTC
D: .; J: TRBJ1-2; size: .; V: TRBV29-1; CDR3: CSVDSRETYGYTF; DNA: TGCAGCGTTGATAGTCGCGAGACCTATGGCTACACCTTC
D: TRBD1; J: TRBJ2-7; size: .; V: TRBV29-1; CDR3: CSVEHKTGTAYEQYF; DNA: TGCAGCGTTGAACATAAGACAGGGACGGCTTACGAGCAGTACTTC
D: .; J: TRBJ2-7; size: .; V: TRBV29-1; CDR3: CSAARDTDPYEQYF; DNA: TGCAGCGCCGCGAGGGACACCGACCCCTACGAGCAGTACTTC
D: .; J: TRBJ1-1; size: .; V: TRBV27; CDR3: CASSLSVDGEAFF; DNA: TGTGCCAGCAGTTTATCGGTGGACGGTGAAGCTTTCTTT
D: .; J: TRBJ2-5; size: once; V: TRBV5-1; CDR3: CASSLAARQETQYF; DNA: TGCGCCAGCAGCTTGGCCGCGCGCCAAGAGACCCAGTACTTC
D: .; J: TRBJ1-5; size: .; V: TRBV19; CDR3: CASSGRGSQHF; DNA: TGTGCCAGTAGTGGGCGGGGATCCCAGCATTTT
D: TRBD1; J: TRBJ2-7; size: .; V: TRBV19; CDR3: CASSSRDRGYFHEQYF; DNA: TGTGCCAGCAGTTCCCGGGACAGGGGGTATTTCCACGAGCAGTACTTC
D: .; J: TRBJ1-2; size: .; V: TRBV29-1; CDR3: CSVVFFGQKDGYTF; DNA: TGCAGCGTTGTCTTCTTCGGCCAGAAAGATGGCTACACCTTC
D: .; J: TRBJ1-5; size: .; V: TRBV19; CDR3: CATQGTGYSNQPQHF; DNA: TGTGCCACCCAGGGTACAGGATATAGCAATCAGCCCCAGCATTTT
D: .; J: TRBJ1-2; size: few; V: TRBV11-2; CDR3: CASSLYRVEGYTF; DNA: TGTGCCAGCAGCTTATATCGGGTTGAGGGCTACACCTTC
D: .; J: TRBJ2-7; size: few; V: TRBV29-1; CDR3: CSVDRVYEQYF; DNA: TGCAGCGTTGACAGGGTCTACGAGCAGTACTTC
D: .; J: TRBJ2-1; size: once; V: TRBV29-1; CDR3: CSVVRTSYNEQFF; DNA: TGCAGCGTTGTCCGAACCTCCTACAATGAGCAGTTCTTC
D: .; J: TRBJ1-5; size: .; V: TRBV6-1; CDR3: CASSEAGLNQPQHF; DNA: TGTGCCAGCAGTGAAGCTGGCCTCAATCAGCCCCAGCATTTT
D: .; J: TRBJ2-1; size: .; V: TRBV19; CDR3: CASSAGEQFF; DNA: TGTGCCAGTAGTGCGGGCGAGCAGTTCTTC
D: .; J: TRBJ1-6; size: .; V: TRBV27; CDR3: CASSAASSYNSPLHF; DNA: TGTGCCAGCAGTGCAGCAAGCTCCTATAATTCACCCCTCCACTTT